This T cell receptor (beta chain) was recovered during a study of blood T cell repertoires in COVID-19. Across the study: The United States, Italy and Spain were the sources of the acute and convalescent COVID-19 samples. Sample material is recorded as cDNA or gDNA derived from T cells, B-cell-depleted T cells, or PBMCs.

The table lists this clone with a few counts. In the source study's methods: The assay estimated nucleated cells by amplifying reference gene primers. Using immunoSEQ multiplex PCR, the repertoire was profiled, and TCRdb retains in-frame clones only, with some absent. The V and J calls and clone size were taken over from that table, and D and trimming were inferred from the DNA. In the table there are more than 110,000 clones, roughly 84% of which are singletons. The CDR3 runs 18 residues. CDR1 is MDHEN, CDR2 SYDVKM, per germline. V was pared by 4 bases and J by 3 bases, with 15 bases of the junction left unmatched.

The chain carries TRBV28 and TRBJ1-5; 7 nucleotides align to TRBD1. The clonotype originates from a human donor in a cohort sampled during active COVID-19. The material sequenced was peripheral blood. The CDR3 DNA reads TGTGCCAGCAGTTGGTATGGGTGGGAAACAGGGGACAATCAGCCCCAGCATTTT. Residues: CASSWYGWETGDNQPQHF.